This record looks at one T cell receptor (beta chain) sequence and its context. What antigen it recognizes has not been identified. Base-call qualities are not available, and no considerably larger clone is one nucleotide away. The sample originates from a study of blood T cell repertoires in COVID-19 (dated by TCRdb to 2019 to 2021). About the full investigation: Samples covering the acute and convalescent phases of COVID-19 were provided by collaborators in the United States, Italy and Spain. The material from the prospective study consisted of cDNA or gDNA derived from T cells, B-cell-depleted T cells, or PBMCs. Subjects who had been exposed to COVID-19, were actively infected with it, or had recovered from it provided the deeply sampled blood TCRbeta repertoires that made up the dataset. A freely available public database, intended as a resource for researchers studying the immune response to SARS-CoV-2, is where the repertoires were released. The samples were drawn from the first 160 participants of the ongoing ImmuneRACE study and from 1,254 subjects provided by 6 global collaborators. Nearly every sample came with metadata listing a de-identified subject ID, COVID-19 status, age in years and sex. Where HLA class I and class II types were available, the types were taken from metadata supplied by the sample provider, not from assay-based typing.

TCRbeta CDR3 regions were amplified from genomic DNA using the immunoSEQ Assay, a bias-controlled multiplex PCR. Per the original workflow: The number of nucleated cells in each sample was estimated from the amplification of reference gene primers within the assay. To quantify the absolute abundance of each unique TCRbeta CDR3 rearrangement, sequence reads were collapsed and filtered. For each sample, productive Simpson clonality was calculated as the square root of Simpson's diversity index across productive rearrangements. TCRdb retrieved this table from immuneACCESS and kept in-frame rearrangements only. Not all clones are present; in checked studies, unresolved V genes account for under half, and no reason is known for the remainder. V and J calls and clone size are copied from that table; D and trimming were computed from the DNA. Recorded for this sample are 390,000 or so clones; about nine tenths of them occurred a single time. The top ten constitute roughly 1.4% of the sample.

The collaborating institutions used their own protocols to collect whole blood in K2EDTA tubes. For TCRbeta analysis, collaborators shipped samples in one of three forms: frozen whole blood, isolated PBMCs, or DNA extracted from either of those sample types. The full study reports these points: The amount of clinical and demographic metadata varied by source and participant and was provided uncurated.

The sequence was obtained from a woman aged 25 to 39 with active or convalescent COVID-19. The sequenced sample was peripheral blood.

The DNA sequence is TGTGCCAGCAGCGACGGGGTAACTAATGAAAAACTGTTTTTT. Its amino acids are CASSDGVTNEKLFF. The receptor chain draws on TRBV9 and TRBJ1-4; no D gene call is confident. From the germline V gene, CDR1 is SGDLS and CDR2 is YYNGEE. The CDR3 runs 14 residues from the cysteine to the phenylalanine. Here the CDR3 DNA is all that survives: 42 bases in frame from base 1. Relative to germline, V is 3 bases shorter and J is 1 base shorter, with 7 bases between their ends.